The 30 T cell receptor beta chains in this list originate from one sample, sequenced in a study of T cell responses to AZD1222 COVID-19 vaccine. The assay was immunoSEQ multiplex PCR, and TCRdb's table has in-frame clones only and misses some. The data contain about 180,000 clones, about nine tenths of them seen just once; the ten biggest clones take up roughly 1.9%. Specimen: peripheral blood, collected 28 days after the second AZD1222 dose. These receptors were collected from an adult who received the AZD1222 COVID-19 vaccine.

The DNA of the CDR3 is TGTGCCAGCAGTTCAGGGGTCGTGGATCAGCCCCAGCATTTT. Its translation is CASSSGVVDQPQHF. The rearrangement joins TRBV3-1 (or the pseudogene TRBV3-2) to TRBJ1-5; a possible D gene is TRBD1 (6 bases). Germline values: CDR1 LGHDT, CDR2 YNNKEL (reference sequence). This CDR3 has 14 residues. The V end was cut by 6 bases, the J end by 5 bases, with 14 bases between.

This chain joins TRBV27 and TRBJ1-2; tentatively, D is TRBD1 (6 bases). CDR1 and CDR2 from the germline V gene are MNHEY and SMNVEV (reference sequence). V was cut by 5 bases and J by 0 bases, with 19 bases left in between. CDR3 size: 17 residues. CDR3 protein: CASSPNPGQATNYGYTF. CDR3 sequence (DNA): TGTGCCAGCAGTCCGAATCCGGGACAAGCGACTAACTATGGCTACACCTTC.

J is TRBJ2-2 and V is TRBV19; TRBD1 matches at 7 bases. The ends lost 3 bases at V and 6 bases at J; junction bases unmatched: 1. Germline CDR1 reads LNHDA; CDR2 reads SQIVND (reference sequence). The CDR3 is made up of 13 amino acids. As DNA, the CDR3 is TGTGCCAGTAGTATCGGGACAGCCGGGGAGCTGTTTTTT. It encodes CASSIGTAGELFF.

This chain links TRBV7-8 with TRBJ1-1; tentatively, D is TRBD1 (5 bases). CDR3 length equals 16 residues. Germline loops: CDR1 SGHVS, CDR2 FQNEAQ. The germline V and J ends were trimmed by 3 bases and 1 base, with 15 bases remaining between them. The CDR3 reads CASSFRFRDRNTEAFF. In DNA form, the CDR3 reads TGTGCCAGCAGCTTTCGATTCAGGGATAGGAACACTGAAGCTTTCTTT.

The rearrangement links TRBV27 to TRBJ1-4, with D unresolved. Trimming shortened V by 2 bases and J by 5 bases, and 12 bases separated the two germline ends. Germline V CDR1 and CDR2: MNHEY, SMNVEV (reference sequence). The CDR3 is 15 amino acids. CDR3 amino acids: CASSLRIGLNEKLFF. As DNA, the CDR3 is TGTGCCAGCAGTTTAAGAATCGGGCTCAATGAAAAACTGTTTTTT.

This clone was seen once. The chain recombines TRBV3-1 (or the pseudogene TRBV3-2) with TRBJ1-4; TRBD1 is a possible D gene (6 bases). The CDR3 sequence is 14 residues long. Trimming took off 4 bases at V and 8 bases at J, with 14 bases between the two ends. From germline, CDR1 is LGHDT and CDR2 YNNKEL (reference sequence). Here the CDR3 DNA reads TGTGCCAGCAGCCCAAGCGGGGGCCGAGAAAAACTGTTTTTT. Its translation is CASSPSGGREKLFF.

The chain is built from TRBV7-8 and TRBJ2-3, with TRBD2 matching over 8 bases. There are 18 residues in the CDR3. V was clipped by 6 bases and J by 7 bases; unmatched bases: 21. The germline V gene encodes CDR1 SGHVS and CDR2 FQNEAQ. The CDR3 DNA reads as TGTGCCAGCAGTTCTCCTCAGGTCTCCAGCGGGAGTACGAATACGCAGTATTTT. It codes for CASSSPQVSSGSTNTQYF.

This clone was seen a single time. The J gene is TRBJ2-3, the V gene TRBV7-3, with D perhaps TRBD1 or TRBD2 (5 bases each). Germline CDR1 SGHTA, CDR2 FQGTGA. Between the trimmed V and J ends, which lost 8 bases and 5 bases, there was a span of 14 bases. The CDR3 covers 13 residues. CDR3 amino acids: CASGDPRVDTQYF. The CDR3 DNA sequence: TGTGCCAGCGGGGACCCCAGGGTAGATACGCAGTATTTT.

The chain links TRBV4-2 to TRBJ2-1, with D perhaps given as TRBD1 or TRBD2 (6 bases each). This CDR3 has 17 amino acids. The V gene's germline CDR1 is LGHNA and CDR2 YNFKEQ. Trimming pared 0 bases from V and 7 bases from J, leaving 19 bases between. DNA of the CDR3: TGTGCCAGCAGCCAAGAAGGTGGGGGGCCGGGGTTTAATGAGCAGTTCTTC. Protein product: CASSQEGGGPGFNEQFF.

The rearrangement uses TRBV18 and TRBJ1-1; D is perhaps TRBD1 (6 bases). V gave up 1 base and J gave up 1 base, with 7 bases separating them. The CDR3 runs 14 residues. Per the germline V gene, CDR1 is KGHSH and CDR2 is LQKENI. DNA of the CDR3: TGTGCCAGCTCACCACTGGACAGGAACACTGAAGCTTTCTTT. It codes for CASSPLDRNTEAFF. The whole variable domain, filled in from reference TRBV18 and TRBJ1-1, reads NAGVMQNPRHLVRRRGQEARLRCSPMKGHSHVYWYRQLPEEGLKFMVYLQKENIIDESGMPKERFSAEFPKEGPSILRIQQVVRGDSAAYFCASSPLDRNTEAFFGQGTRLTVV.

This chain connects TRBV29-1 to TRBJ2-5; 11 positions match TRBD2. The CDR3 has 15 residues. Trimming took 5 bases from V and 4 from J; bases not matched to a gene: 9. The germline CDR1 and CDR2 sequences are SQVTM and ANQGSEA. The CDR3 DNA reads TGCAGCGTTTTGACTAGCGGGAACAGCGGAGAGACCCAGTACTTC. Its translation is CSVLTSGNSGETQYF.

A remark on this clone: At the DNA level, this CDR3 is encoded by other sequences in the same sample as well. The CDR3 DNA is TGTGCCAGCAGCCCCGACAGGGGTAGTGGAAACACCATATATTTT. Its protein is CASSPDRGSGNTIYF. The J gene is TRBJ1-3, the V gene TRBV9; 8 positions match TRBD1. Germline V gene lookup returns CDR1 SGDLS and CDR2 YYNGEE. The CDR3 totals 15 residues. Trimming took 4 bases from V and 3 from J; bases not matched to a gene: 6.

The genes are TRBV15 and TRBJ1-1; maybe TRBD1 (5 bases). CDR1 and CDR2 from the germline V gene are LNHNV and YYDKDF (reference sequence). CDR3 size: 15 residues. V lost 0 bases to trimming and J lost 4 bases, with 12 bases between them. The CDR3 region has the DNA TGTGCCACCAGCAGAGATTGGGGGGGAGGCACTGAAGCTTTCTTT. It is translated as CATSRDWGGGTEAFF.

The chain employs TRBV10-3 and TRBJ1-1, with TRBD1 matching 9 bases. Germline CDR1 and CDR2: ENHRY and SYGVKD. V was clipped by 6 bases and J by 1 base; unmatched bases: 3. CDR3 length equals 14 residues. The CDR3 is CAIRWTGENTEAFF. CDR3 DNA: TGTGCCATCAGATGGACAGGGGAGAACACTGAAGCTTTCTTT.

The CDR3 DNA reads TGTGCCAGCAGAAACGGCTGGGGGGGTTCCTACGAGCAGTACTTC. This gives the protein CASRNGWGGSYEQYF. V usage is TRBV7-8 and J usage is TRBJ2-7, with 7 bases fitting TRBD2. The germline CDR1 and CDR2 sequences are SGHVS and FQNEAQ. This CDR3 has 15 amino acids. The junction had 9 bases not matched to a gene; V was cut back by 6 bases and J by 1 base.

This chain connects TRBV11-3 to TRBJ2-2; D call uncertain. Germline lookup yields CDR1 SGHNT and CDR2 YENEEA. The CDR3 is made up of 13 amino acids. V dropped 5 bases and J dropped 2 bases, with 6 bases sitting between them. In DNA, the CDR3 is TGTGCCAGCAGCAAACAAAACACCGGGGAGCTGTTTTTT. Translated, it gives CASSKQNTGELFF.

The chain has TRBV13 and TRBJ2-7; maybe TRBD1 (5 bases). Per the germline V gene, CDR1 is PRHDT and CDR2 is FYEKMQ (reference sequence). With 5 bases removed from V and 2 bases from J, the gap between germline ends came to 19 bases. The CDR3 length is 16 residues. The DNA for the CDR3 is TGTGCCAGCAGCAAAGACGACAGTTCGGTTCCCTACGAGCAGTACTTC. It translates to CASSKDDSSVPYEQYF.

This clone appeared a single time. The chain has TRBV4-2 and TRBJ2-3; maybe TRBD1 (6 bases). The CDR3 spans 14 residues. The germline gives CDR1 LGHNA, CDR2 YNFKEQ. V was clipped by 1 base and J by 11 bases, with 16 bases between them. CDR3 protein: CASSQGGLEGMQYF. CDR3 nucleotide sequence: TGTGCCAGCAGCCAAGGGGGGCTAGAGGGAATGCAGTATTTT.

The chain recombines TRBV11-3 with TRBJ2-2; D is perhaps TRBD1 (5 bases). The CDR3 length is 14 residues. V lost 1 base and J lost 7, with 10 bases in between. The germline V gene encodes CDR1 SGHNT and CDR2 YENEEA. This chain's CDR3 is CASSLVGPGGELFF. In DNA form, the CDR3 reads TGTGCCAGCAGCTTAGTGGGGCCAGGCGGGGAGCTGTTTTTT.

This chain joins TRBV7-2 and TRBJ1-2, with D possibly matching TRBD1 (5 bases). With 4 bases removed from V and 5 bases from J, the gap between germline ends came to 11 bases. The germline V gene encodes CDR1 SGHTA and CDR2 FQGNSA. The CDR3 runs to 13 residues. CDR3 DNA sequence: TGTGCCAGCAGCTCAGATGGGACGTATGGCTACACCTTC. This sequence encodes CASSSDGTYGYTF.

This clone appeared a single time. CDR3 sequence reads: CASTRDTNTGELFF. The CDR3 bases are TGTGCTAGTACTAGGGATACGAACACCGGGGAGCTGTTTTTT. The chain has TRBV12-5 and TRBJ2-2; D perhaps matches TRBD2 (5 bases). V was shortened by 8 bases and J by 0 bases, with 10 bases between the two germline ends. Germline V gene sequence: CDR1 LGHNT, CDR2 FRNRAP. This CDR3 region has 14 residues.

This clone has only one observation. The chain combines TRBV14 with TRBJ1-2; no definite D call. The V end lost 0 bases, the J end lost 3 bases, and 5 bases lay between the germline ends. The CDR3 length is 13 residues. Germline lookup yields CDR1 SGHDN and CDR2 FVKESK. The CDR3, as DNA: TGTGCCAGCAGCCAAGATAGGGACTATGGCTACACCTTC. This sequence encodes CASSQDRDYGYTF.

V usage is TRBV21-1 and J usage is TRBJ1-4; the D call TRBD1 from the table was never checked on the DNA. TRBV21-1 is a known pseudogene. This CDR3 comprises 16 residues. The CDR3 DNA reads as TGTGCCAGCAGCTCATTGCAGGGATTCATGGGTGAAAAACTGTTTTTT. Translated, it gives CASSSLQGFMGEKLFF.

This clone was picked up one time. The chain has TRBV20-1 and TRBJ1-2; D uncertain. The CDR3 has 13 amino acids. Trimming shortened V by 3 bases and J by 2 bases, and 10 bases separated the two germline ends. Germline lookup yields CDR1 DFQATT and CDR2 SNEGSKA (reference sequence). DNA of the CDR3: TGCAGTGCTAGTACCGGCCTGAACTATGGCTACACCTTC. Translation gives CSASTGLNYGYTF.

J is TRBJ1-2 and V is TRBV27, with D maybe TRBD1 (5 bases). CDR1 and CDR2 (germline): MNHEY, SMNVEV (reference sequence). The length of the CDR3 is 13 residues. The V gene lost 4 bases and the J gene lost 4 bases, with 10 bases spanning the gap. The DNA for the CDR3 is TGTGCCAGCAGTTCGGAGGGACTCTATGGCTACACCTTC. It translates to CASSSEGLYGYTF.

The gene calls are TRBV30 and TRBJ2-1; D unresolved. Germline CDR1 and CDR2: GTSNPN and SVGIG (reference sequence). The CDR3 contains 14 residues. V was shortened by 1 base and J by 4 bases, with 11 bases between the two germline ends. The CDR3 DNA is TGTGCCTGGAGTGGAGCTAACCGATACAATGAGCAGTTCTTC. Translated: CAWSGANRYNEQFF.

The chain recombines TRBV3-1 (or the pseudogene TRBV3-2) with TRBJ2-5, with 9 positions matching TRBD1. Per the germline V gene, CDR1 is LGHDT and CDR2 is YNNKEL (reference sequence). V dropped 2 bases and J dropped 5; count of bases not matched to a gene: 6. The CDR3 covers 15 residues. The DNA for the CDR3 is TGTGCCAGCAGCCAACGACAGGGGGGACGGGAGACCCAGTACTTC. This encodes CASSQRQGGRETQYF.

This chain links TRBV4-2 with TRBJ2-3, with TRBD2 identical over 10 bases. The CDR3 runs 15 residues. V lost 3 bases and J lost 6; bases outside the gene matches: 6. Germline-derived CDR1 and CDR2 are LGHNA and YNFKEQ. The CDR3 here is CASSQKGAGGDTQYF. The CDR3 nucleotides are TGTGCCAGCAGCCAGAAGGGAGCGGGGGGGGATACGCAGTATTTT.

The chain joins TRBV4-3 to TRBJ2-1; 9 bases are a match to TRBD2. The CDR3 is 17 residues long. Germline assignment: CDR1 LGHNA and CDR2 YSLEER. The V segment lost 0 bases and the J segment 4 bases; nucleotides outside the gene matches: 7. CDR3 amino acids: CASSQEWSSGVYNEQFF. As DNA, the CDR3 is TGCGCCAGCAGCCAAGAATGGTCTAGCGGGGTGTACAATGAGCAGTTCTTC.

The chain carries TRBV4-2 and TRBJ1-2; possibly TRBD1 for D (6 bases). CDR3 size: 18 residues. V lost 0 bases, J lost 3 bases, and 20 bases lay in between. Germline V CDR1 and CDR2: LGHNA, YNFKEQ. CDR3 sequence reads: CASSQDKMLGGQDYGYTF. The DNA of the CDR3 is TGTGCCAGCAGCCAAGATAAAATGTTGGGGGGGCAGGACTATGGCTACACCTTC.